The 20 T cell receptor beta chains below were found in one sample sequenced in a study of cytomegalovirus exposure and HLA in healthy donors. PCR employed 60 Vbeta and 13 Jbeta primers. Profiled with immunoSEQ multiplex PCR; TCRdb holds only in-frame clones, not every one. Among about 160,000 clones listed, approximately 80% were seen once. Sequencing was carried out using PBMCs. The receptors were gathered from a woman aged 30 to 39 in good health and CMV-seropositive.

This chain connects TRBV10-3 to TRBJ1-2; TRBD1 matches 10 bases. The CDR3 is 15 residues long. V was clipped by 2 bases and J by 4 bases; unmatched bases: 4. Germline V CDR1 and CDR2: ENHRY, SYGVKD. CDR3 nucleotides: TGTGCCATCAGTGAGACCGGGACAGGGGTCTATGGCTACACCTTC. This gives the protein CAISETGTGVYGYTF.

This clone appeared a few times. The rearrangement links TRBV11-2 to TRBJ1-1, with 10 nucleotides matching TRBD1. The CDR3 runs to 14 residues. The germline V gene encodes CDR1 SGHAT and CDR2 FQNNGV. The ends lost 1 base at V and 10 bases at J; junction bases unmatched: 6. The DNA for the CDR3 is TGTGCCAGCAGCTTAGCCCCGACAGGGGGCAGAGCTTTCTTT. Encoded protein: CASSLAPTGGRAFF.

This chain connects TRBV16 to TRBJ1-2; no definite D call. V was pared by 2 bases and J by 2 bases, with 6 bases between. In germline, CDR1 is KGHSY, CDR2 FQNENV. The CDR3 totals 13 residues. In DNA form, the CDR3 reads TGTGCCAGCAGCCAAGGAGGCAACTATGGCTACACCTTC. It specifies CASSQGGNYGYTF.

This clone was found a few times. The V call is TRBV11-3, the J call TRBJ2-1; 7 nucleotides match TRBD1. The junction had 9 bases not matched to a gene; V was cut back by 0 bases and J by 7 bases. This CDR3 comprises 16 residues. Germline CDR1 is SGHNT and CDR2 is YENEEA. The CDR3: CASSLDTGARRNEQFF. DNA of the CDR3: TGTGCCAGCAGCTTAGATACAGGGGCCAGAAGGAATGAGCAGTTCTTC. Variable domain in full (rest from reference TRBV11-3 and TRBJ2-1): EAGVVQSPRYKIIEKKQPVAFWCNPISGHNTLYWYLQNLGQGPELLIRYENEEAVDDSQLPKDRFSAERLKGVDSTLKIQPAELGDSAVYLCASSLDTGARRNEQFFGPGTRLTVL.

The rearrangement links TRBV7-9 to TRBJ2-5; D call uncertain. Per germline, CDR1 SEHNR and CDR2 FQNEAQ (reference sequence). The V gene lost 1 base and the J gene lost 0 bases, with 12 bases spanning the gap. This CDR3 spans 16 amino acids. This CDR3 is CASSLGASLYQETQYF. The DNA of the CDR3 is TGTGCCAGCAGCTTAGGTGCTAGTCTCTACCAAGAGACCCAGTACTTC. Variable domain in full (rest from reference TRBV7-9 and TRBJ2-5): DTGVSQNPRHKITKRGQNVTFRCDPISEHNRLYWYRQTLGQGPEFLTYFQNEAQLEKSRLLSDRFSAERPKGSFSTLEIQRTEQGDSAMYLCASSLGASLYQETQYFGPGTRLLVL.

Note on this clone: The same CDR3 is also encoded by other DNA sequences in this sample. The chain joins TRBV11-2 to TRBJ2-7; weak D call: TRBD1 (5 bases). Looked up from germline, CDR1 is SGHAT and CDR2 is FQNNGV. V was cut by 5 bases and J by 2 bases, with 10 bases left in between. The CDR3 covers 13 residues. This CDR3 is CASSLAGTYEQYF. The CDR3 bases are TGTGCCAGCAGCCTCGCAGGGACCTACGAGCAGTACTTC.

Concerning this clone: At one end, the junction sequence differs from germline, possibly due to a read error. Additional DNA sequences in this sample encode the identical CDR3. CDR3 DNA sequence: TGTGCCAGCAGTTTCCCCGGGAGGGGTGAAAAATTGTTTTTT. Translating gives CASSFPGRGEKLFF. The chain combines TRBV28 with TRBJ1-4; maybe TRBD1 (5 bases). The V gene's germline CDR1 is MDHEN and CDR2 SYDVKM. The CDR3 extends over 14 amino acids.

The chain joins TRBV11-2 to TRBJ2-7; 7 bases agree with TRBD1. The V and J ends lost 5 bases and 1 base, in that order; junction bases with no gene match: 8. The germline V gene encodes CDR1 SGHAT and CDR2 FQNNGV. The length of the CDR3 is 15 residues. This chain's CDR3 is CASSREHRGSYEQYF. CDR3 DNA: TGTGCCAGCAGCCGAGAGCACAGGGGATCCTACGAGCAGTACTTC. Full variable domain (missing parts from reference TRBV11-2 and TRBJ2-7): EAGVAQSPRYKIIEKRQSVAFWCNPISGHATLYWYQQILGQGPKLLIQFQNNGVVDDSQLPKDRFSAERLKGVDSTLKIQPAKLEDSAVYLCASSREHRGSYEQYFGPGTRLTVT.

The rearrangement joins TRBV5-6 to TRBJ2-2, with D tentatively TRBD2 (6 bases). The CDR3 consists of 16 residues. The germline V and J ends were trimmed by 2 bases and 1 base, with 12 bases remaining between them. The germline CDR1 and CDR2 sequences are SGHDT and YYEEEE. The CDR3 region is CASSLYPTRNTGELFF. The CDR3, as DNA: TGTGCCAGCAGCTTATACCCGACTAGGAACACCGGGGAGCTGTTTTTT.

This chain joins TRBV19 and TRBJ1-3; D gene unclear. Trimming left V 4 bases short and J 1 base short, with 8 bases between. This CDR3 has 14 amino acids. Germline V lookup: CDR1 LNHDA, CDR2 SQIVND (reference sequence). The CDR3 DNA reads as TGTGCCAGTAGTAGTCGTTCGTCTGGAAACACCATATATTTT. Its protein product is CASSSRSSGNTIYF. Filled out from reference TRBV19 and TRBJ1-3, the complete variable domain reads DGGITQSPKYLFRKEGQNVTLSCEQNLNHDAMYWYRQDPGQGLRLIYYSQIVNDFQKGDIAEGYSVSREKKESFPLTVTSAQKNPTAFYLCASSSRSSGNTIYFGEGSWLTVV.

The chain joins TRBV4-3 to TRBJ1-4, with TRBD1 identical over 8 bases. The CDR3 sequence is 16 residues long. Per the germline V gene, CDR1 is LGHNA and CDR2 is YSLEER. V was clipped by 1 base and J by 7 bases; unmatched bases: 8. As DNA, the CDR3 is TGCGCCAGCAGCCAAGGCAGGGGGCTTGTTGGTGAAAAACTGTTTTTT. It specifies CASSQGRGLVGEKLFF.

The V gene is TRBV6-6, the J gene TRBJ2-3; 12 nucleotides agree with TRBD2. Germline V gene sequence: CDR1 MNHNY, CDR2 SVGAGI (reference sequence). This CDR3 is built from 16 residues. J lost 6 bases, V lost 5 bases, and 9 bases had no gene match. The CDR3 loop reads CASSTQLAGGRDTQYF. CDR3 DNA: TGTGCCAGCAGTACCCAACTAGCGGGGGGTAGGGATACGCAGTATTTT.

This clone showed up just a few times. The V and J genes are TRBV10-3 and TRBJ1-1; 7 bases align to TRBD1. J lost 4 bases, V lost 4 bases, and 3 bases had no gene match. This CDR3 region has 13 residues. From germline, CDR1 is ENHRY and CDR2 SYGVKD. CDR3 residues: CAISGQGITEAFF. The CDR3 DNA follows: TGTGCCATCAGTGGACAGGGCATCACTGAAGCTTTCTTT.

This chain joins TRBV10-3 and TRBJ2-7; D is perhaps TRBD2 (5 bases). The ends were cut back, 8 bases at V and 0 bases at J, with 8 bases in the middle. The CDR3 length is 12 residues. Germline V lookup: CDR1 ENHRY, CDR2 SYGVKD. CDR3 region: CAIEGNSYEQYF. CDR3 bases: TGTGCCATCGAGGGCAACTCCTACGAGCAGTACTTC.

The CDR3 DNA reads as TGTGCCAGCAGCTCATTTACAGGAAGAAGCTCCTACGAGCAGTACTTC. Amino acids: CASSSFTGRSSYEQYF. The rearrangement links TRBV7-9 to TRBJ2-7, with D perhaps TRBD1 (5 bases). Trimming took 4 bases from V and 0 from J, leaving 16 bases between them. Germline CDR1 SEHNR, CDR2 FQNEAQ (reference sequence). The CDR3 spans 16 residues.

This CDR3 is CASGGSTEGYTF. CDR3 bases: TGCGCCAGCGGCGGATCGACAGAAGGCTACACCTTC. The chain combines TRBV5-1 with TRBJ1-2, with a weak D call TRBD1 (5 bases). The V end lost 7 bases, the J end lost 8 bases, and 15 bases lay between the germline ends. Germline CDR1 SGHRS, CDR2 YFSETQ. This CDR3 is 12 amino acids long.

This chain connects TRBV6-5 to TRBJ1-2, with D possibly matching TRBD1 (5 bases). The CDR3 runs 12 residues. Per germline, CDR1 MNHEY and CDR2 SVGAGI. The V end lost 0 bases, the J end lost 8 bases, and 7 bases lay between the germline ends. The CDR3 DNA reads as TGTGCCAGCAGTTACTCTGGGGCAGGCTACACCTTC. The encoded protein is CASSYSGAGYTF.

V is TRBV7-8 and J is TRBJ2-1; weak D call: TRBD2 (5 bases). The CDR3 has 18 amino acids. Germline values: CDR1 SGHVS, CDR2 FQNEAQ. V was trimmed by 2 bases and J by 3 bases, leaving 20 bases between them. CDR3 sequence: CASSLRMRRGQGYNEQFF. The CDR3 region has the DNA TGTGCCAGCAGCTTACGGATGAGACGAGGGCAAGGCTACAATGAGCAGTTCTTC.

CDR3 region: CASSPGHYTQYF. The CDR3, as DNA: TGTGCCAGCAGCCCCGGACATTATACGCAGTATTTT. The chain links TRBV11-2 to TRBJ2-3; D might be TRBD1 (5 bases). Looked up from germline, CDR1 is SGHAT and CDR2 is FQNNGV. Trimming removed 5 bases from V and 7 bases from J, with 10 bases in between. The CDR3 is 12 residues long.

The chain carries TRBV4-3 and TRBJ1-1, with 7 bases aligning to TRBD1. The CDR3 runs 14 residues. V was pared by 1 base and J by 5 bases, with 4 bases of the junction left unmatched. Germline CDR1 reads LGHNA; CDR2 reads YSLEER. The CDR3 DNA is TGCGCCAGCAGCCAAGCGACAGGGTGGACTGAAGCTTTCTTT. The encoded protein is CASSQATGWTEAFF.